This TCR beta chain was captured in a study of blood T cell repertoires in COVID-19. About the study: T cells, B-cell-depleted T cells, or PBMCs provided the cDNA or gDNA that served as material.

Original processing methods: The authors estimated nucleated cell counts from reference gene primer amplification. The repertoire was sequenced with immunoSEQ multiplex PCR; TCRdb's copy has only in-frame clones and lacks some. That table is the source of V, J and clone size, and D and trimming were worked out from the DNA. The sample includes roughly 240,000 clones, more than 75% seen only once; the top ten take 2% to 2.5%. Germline V gives CDR1 SGHAT, CDR2 FQNNGV. CDR3 length equals 12 residues. V shed 1 base and J shed 5 bases, with 6 bases lying between them. Cohorts were determined from participant-reported clinical history.

The sequenced material came from PBMCs or T cells enriched from blood (not recorded which). The TCR was taken from a woman aged 45-65 years who had recovered from COVID-19. The rearrangement links TRBV11-2 to TRBJ2-7, with unresolved D. The CDR3 DNA follows: TGTGCCAGCAGCTTAGCGGGTAACGAGCAGTACTTC. This codes for CASSLAGNEQYF.